This T cell receptor beta chain originates from a study of T cell responses to AZD1222 COVID-19 vaccine. About the study: Whether given at about 4 or about 12 weeks, second doses were pooled.

The CDR3 sequence is 13 residues long. V dropped 6 bases and J dropped 6 bases, with 15 bases sitting between them. Germline V gives CDR1 LGHNT, CDR2 FRNRAP. TCRdb's table, derived via immunoSEQ multiplex PCR, lists solely in-frame clones and lacks some. The sample has about 84,000 clones; 70% to 90% are singletons. The chain carries TRBV12-5 and TRBJ2-7, with D possibly being TRBD1 (7 bases). The sequence was collected from an adult in good health. The sequencing here drew on peripheral blood, taken on day 0 of AZD1222 vaccination. The CDR3 coding sequence is TGTGCTAGTGGACGGGGGACAGAGCTCGAGCAGTACTTC. Protein sequence: CASGRGTELEQYF.